The next 2 T cell receptor beta chains were all read from a single sample in a study of shared clonotypes between healthy human individuals. Using immunoSEQ multiplex PCR, the repertoire was profiled, and TCRdb retains in-frame clones only, with some absent. The sample has a few hundred thousand clones, just over 75% seen once. The sequencing input was PBMCs. Source of these receptors: a woman aged 40 to 50 in good health. Some clones in this sample may be carry-over from other donors' samples.

The chain employs TRBV28 and TRBJ1-1; 9 nucleotides align to TRBD1. V lost 6 bases and J lost 6; bases outside the gene matches: 8. This CDR3 comprises 14 residues. CDR1 is MDHEN, CDR2 SYDVKM, per germline. CDR3 sequence: CASRTTGGYAEAFF. CDR3 DNA: TGTGCCAGCAGGACCACAGGGGGCTACGCTGAAGCTTTCTTT.

The V and J genes are TRBV2 and TRBJ2-2, with 14 bases fitting TRBD2. CDR1 and CDR2 from the germline V gene are SNHLY and FYNNEI. The J segment lost 9 bases and the V segment lost 6 bases, leaving 6 bases of the junction unmatched. The CDR3 sequence is 15 residues long. CDR3: CASRRLAGGPRELFF. CDR3 in DNA: TGTGCCAGCAGGAGACTAGCGGGAGGGCCTAGGGAGCTGTTTTTT.